The rows below give T cell receptor beta chains drawn from one sample of a study of cytomegalovirus exposure and HLA in healthy donors. Only in-frame clones appear in the TCRdb table, and some are missing; sequencing was by immunoSEQ multiplex PCR. The table lists 42,000 or so clones, 45% to 65% of them singletons. The sequenced sample was PBMCs. These TCRs come from a human donor in good health. Both conserved end residues are part of each CDR3. D genes are given only for firm matches. Only some rows state a clone size, as once, few, many or a class for expanded clones.

v_call	d_call	j_call	clone_size	cdr3_nt	cdr3_aa
TRBV9	.	TRBJ1-1	.	TGTGCCAGCAGCGTAGTGAGGGGGAGGGCTGAAGCTTTCTTT	CASSVVRGRAEAFF
TRBV6-6	TRBD1	TRBJ1-1	.	TGTGCCAGCAGCTTCCGACAGGGATGGATCGCTTTCTTT	CASSFRQGWIAFF
TRBV29-1	TRBD2	TRBJ2-3	few	TGCAGCGCCCCCCTAGCGGGGGTCACAGATACGCAGTATTTT	CSAPLAGVTDTQYF
TRBV19	.	TRBJ2-2	.	TGTGCCAGTAGTTTCAGTGCGAACACCGGGGAGCTGTTTTTT	CASSFSANTGELFF
TRBV7-6	TRBD2	TRBJ2-7	.	TGTGCCAGCAGCTTGGGACTAGCGGGCTACGAGCAGTACTTC	CASSLGLAGYEQYF
TRBV11-2	TRBD1	TRBJ1-1	few	TGTGCCAGCAGCTTAGTAGGGACAGGGCTCAACATGAACACTGAAGCTTTCTTT	CASSLVGTGLNMNTEAFF
TRBV28	TRBD1	TRBJ1-1	.	TGTGCCAGCAGAGGACAGGACTATATGAACACTGAAGCTTTCTTT	CASRGQDYMNTEAFF
TRBV7-3	.	TRBJ2-1	few	TGTGCCAGCAGCTTACTGGCAGGGGGGTTCGCTCAGAACCGTTACAATGAGCAGTTCTTC	CASSLLAGGFAQNRYNEQFF
TRBV19	TRBD1	TRBJ2-1	few	TGTGCCAGTAGTCCCCGGACAGGGGAAGGCTCCTACAATGAGCAGTTCTTC	CASSPRTGEGSYNEQFF
TRBV5-1	.	TRBJ1-6	.	TGCGCCAGCAGCTGGGACAATAATTCACCCCTCCACTTT	CASSWDNNSPLHF
TRBV10-3	TRBD2	TRBJ2-1	.	TGTGCCATCAGCGCAACTAGCGGGAGGGTCGATGAGCAGTTCTTC	CAISATSGRVDEQFF